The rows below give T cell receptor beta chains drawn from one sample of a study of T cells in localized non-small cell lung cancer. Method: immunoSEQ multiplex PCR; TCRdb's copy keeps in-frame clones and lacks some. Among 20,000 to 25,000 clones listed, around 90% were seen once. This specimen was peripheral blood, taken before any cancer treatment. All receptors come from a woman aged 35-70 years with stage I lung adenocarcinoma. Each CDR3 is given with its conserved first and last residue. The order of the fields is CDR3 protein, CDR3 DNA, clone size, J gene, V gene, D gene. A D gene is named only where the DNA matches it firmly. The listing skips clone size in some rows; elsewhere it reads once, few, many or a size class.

cdr3_aa: CATEDGSALRTQYF; cdr3_nt: TGCGCCACCGAGGATGGAAGTGCCCTACGGACCCAGTACTTC; clone_size: NA; j_call: TRBJ2-5; v_call: TRBV10-1; d_call: NA
cdr3_aa: CSVKRVRLKNGYTF; cdr3_nt: TGCAGCGTAAAAAGGGTCAGATTGAAGAATGGCTACACCTTC; clone_size: NA; j_call: TRBJ1-2; v_call: TRBV29-1; d_call: NA
cdr3_aa: CASRTVTGGYGYTF; cdr3_nt: TGTGCCAGCAGGACAGTGACAGGGGGCTATGGCTACACCTTC; clone_size: NA; j_call: TRBJ1-2; v_call: TRBV27; d_call: TRBD1
cdr3_aa: CASSLTGDVTDTQYF; cdr3_nt: TGTGCCAGCAGTCTGACAGGGGATGTCACAGATACGCAGTATTTT; clone_size: NA; j_call: TRBJ2-3; v_call: TRBV28; d_call: TRBD1
cdr3_aa: CASSEKTVVEKLFF; cdr3_nt: TGTGCCAGCAGTGAAAAGACAGTCGTAGAAAAACTGTTTTTT; clone_size: NA; j_call: TRBJ1-4; v_call: TRBV2; d_call: NA
cdr3_aa: CASSRGSLYEQYF; cdr3_nt: TGTGCCAGCAGCCGGGGGTCACTCTACGAGCAGTACTTC; clone_size: NA; j_call: TRBJ2-7; v_call: TRBV7-2; d_call: NA
cdr3_aa: CASSSNGRDGSLFF; cdr3_nt: TGTGCCAGCAGCTCTAACGGGAGGGACGGGAGTCTGTTCTTC; clone_size: NA; j_call: TRBJ2-1; v_call: TRBV7-2; d_call: TRBD2
cdr3_aa: CASRGEREGRRSYNEQFF; cdr3_nt: TGTGCAAGTCGTGGAGAGCGGGAGGGCCGGAGGTCCTACAATGAGCAGTTCTTC; clone_size: NA; j_call: TRBJ2-1; v_call: TRBV12-2; d_call: NA
cdr3_aa: CASSSSGGYGYTF; cdr3_nt: TGTGCCAGCAGCAGCTCAGGGGGTTATGGCTACACCTTC; clone_size: NA; j_call: TRBJ1-2; v_call: TRBV7-2; d_call: TRBD1
cdr3_aa: CASSLAIQGHSYEQYF; cdr3_nt: TGTGCCAGCAGCTTAGCGATCCAGGGTCATTCCTACGAGCAGTACTTC; clone_size: NA; j_call: TRBJ2-7; v_call: TRBV7-8; d_call: NA
cdr3_aa: CASSPGSRGNQPQHF; cdr3_nt: TGTGCCAGCTCACCCGGGTCCAGGGGTAATCAGCCCCAGCATTTT; clone_size: once; j_call: TRBJ1-5; v_call: TRBV18; d_call: NA
cdr3_aa: CASSLTARGVETQYF; cdr3_nt: TGTGCCAGCAGCTTAACGGCCAGGGGAGTCGAGACCCAGTACTTC; clone_size: NA; j_call: TRBJ2-5; v_call: TRBV7-6; d_call: NA
cdr3_aa: CASPSWTEAYEQYF; cdr3_nt: TGTGCCAGCCCCTCCTGGACGGAAGCCTACGAGCAGTACTTC; clone_size: NA; j_call: TRBJ2-7; v_call: TRBV19; d_call: NA
cdr3_aa: CASTLRGRPSTDTQYF; cdr3_nt: TGTGCCAGCACCCTGAGGGGTCGGCCTAGCACAGATACGCAGTATTTT; clone_size: NA; j_call: TRBJ2-3; v_call: TRBV27; d_call: NA
cdr3_aa: CASSSQPTGEFDQAFF; cdr3_nt: TGCGCCAGCAGCTCCCAACCTACAGGGGAATTCGATCAAGCTTTCTTT; clone_size: once; j_call: TRBJ1-1; v_call: TRBV5-1; d_call: TRBD1
cdr3_aa: CASSIYYNEQFF; cdr3_nt: TGTGCCAGCAGCATTTATTACAATGAGCAGTTCTTC; clone_size: NA; j_call: TRBJ2-1; v_call: TRBV2; d_call: NA
cdr3_aa: CASSLPGTVRSGANVLTF; cdr3_nt: TGTGCCAGCAGCTTACCCGGGACAGTCCGCTCTGGGGCCAACGTCCTGACTTTC; clone_size: NA; j_call: TRBJ2-6; v_call: TRBV5-4; d_call: TRBD1
cdr3_aa: CASSLIVTNEQFF; cdr3_nt: TGTGCCAGCAGCTTAATAGTCACAAATGAGCAGTTCTTC; clone_size: NA; j_call: TRBJ2-1; v_call: TRBV7-9; d_call: NA
cdr3_aa: CASSLMGQYHEQYF; cdr3_nt: TGTGCCAGCAGCTTGATGGGACAGTACCACGAGCAGTACTTC; clone_size: NA; j_call: TRBJ2-7; v_call: TRBV5-6; d_call: TRBD1
cdr3_aa: CASKGRPGTGHEQYF; cdr3_nt: TGTGCCAGCAAGGGTAGGCCCGGTACCGGTCACGAGCAGTACTTC; clone_size: NA; j_call: TRBJ2-7; v_call: TRBV6-1; d_call: NA
cdr3_aa: CASSDGRSGANVLTF; cdr3_nt: TGTGCCAGCAGTGATGGGAGAAGTGGGGCCAACGTCCTGACTTTC; clone_size: NA; j_call: TRBJ2-6; v_call: TRBV6-1; d_call: NA
cdr3_aa: CASKWELGDFEQYF; cdr3_nt: TGTGCCAGCAAATGGGAATTGGGGGATTTCGAGCAGTACTTC; clone_size: NA; j_call: TRBJ2-7; v_call: TRBV2; d_call: NA
cdr3_aa: CASSRSHEQYF; cdr3_nt: TGTGCCAGCAGCCGTTCCCACGAGCAGTACTTC; clone_size: NA; j_call: TRBJ2-7; v_call: TRBV5-6; d_call: NA
cdr3_aa: CASSVTGSSYNEQFF; cdr3_nt: TGTGCCAGCAGCGTAACGGGAAGCTCCTACAATGAGCAGTTCTTC; clone_size: NA; j_call: TRBJ2-1; v_call: TRBV9; d_call: NA
cdr3_aa: CASSRGGGSGYTF; cdr3_nt: TGCGCCAGCAGCCGAGGGGGAGGTAGTGGCTACACCTTC; clone_size: NA; j_call: TRBJ1-2; v_call: TRBV5-1; d_call: NA
cdr3_aa: CSGVSDRESEAFF; cdr3_nt: TGCAGCGGGGTATCAGACAGGGAAAGTGAAGCTTTCTTT; clone_size: NA; j_call: TRBJ1-1; v_call: TRBV29-1; d_call: TRBD1
cdr3_aa: CAGRDAHCLSYNEQFF; cdr3_nt: TGTGCCGGGCGGGACGCCCACTGCCTCTCCTACAATGAGCAGTTCTTC; clone_size: NA; j_call: TRBJ2-1; v_call: TRBV5-5; d_call: NA
cdr3_aa: CASSIIGTGNTIYF; cdr3_nt: TGTGCCAGTAGTATTATCGGGACTGGAAACACCATATATTTT; clone_size: NA; j_call: TRBJ1-3; v_call: TRBV19; d_call: NA
cdr3_aa: CASTMYSNYEQYF; cdr3_nt: TGTGCCAGCACTATGTATTCGAACTACGAGCAGTACTTC; clone_size: NA; j_call: TRBJ2-7; v_call: TRBV28; d_call: NA
cdr3_aa: CASSPTTSTDTQYF; cdr3_nt: TGTGCCAGCAGTCCAACCACTAGCACAGATACGCAGTATTTT; clone_size: NA; j_call: TRBJ2-3; v_call: TRBV27; d_call: NA
cdr3_aa: CATSRLPGQGTDTQYF; cdr3_nt: TGTGCCACCAGCAGATTGCCGGGACAGGGTACAGATACGCAGTATTTT; clone_size: NA; j_call: TRBJ2-3; v_call: TRBV15; d_call: TRBD1
cdr3_aa: CASSFTSGEQHF; cdr3_nt: TGTGCCAGCAGTTTTACTAGCGGCGAGCAGCACTTC; clone_size: NA; j_call: TRBJ2-7; v_call: TRBV11-2; d_call: TRBD2
cdr3_aa: CASSFFGQGGNQPQHF; cdr3_nt: TGTGCCAGCAGCTTTTTTGGACAGGGTGGCAATCAGCCCCAGCATTTT; clone_size: NA; j_call: TRBJ1-5; v_call: TRBV7-2; d_call: TRBD1
cdr3_aa: CATSASSEAFF; cdr3_nt: TGTGCCACCTCCGCGAGCAGTGAAGCTTTCTTT; clone_size: NA; j_call: TRBJ1-1; v_call: TRBV19; d_call: NA
cdr3_aa: CASSQRGSGRAGADTQYF; cdr3_nt: TGCGCCAGCAGCCAAAGGGGAAGCGGGAGGGCCGGGGCAGATACGCAGTATTTT; clone_size: NA; j_call: TRBJ2-3; v_call: TRBV4-1; d_call: TRBD2
cdr3_aa: CASSRTLDTQYF; cdr3_nt: TGTGCCAGCAGCCGTACTTTGGATACGCAGTATTTT; clone_size: once; j_call: TRBJ2-3; v_call: TRBV5-8; d_call: NA
cdr3_aa: CASNLGEQYF; cdr3_nt: TGTGCCAGCAATTTGGGCGAGCAGTACTTC; clone_size: NA; j_call: TRBJ2-7; v_call: TRBV2; d_call: NA
cdr3_aa: CASSPTGAYGYTF; cdr3_nt: TGTGCCAGCTCACCGACAGGGGCCTATGGCTACACCTTC; clone_size: NA; j_call: TRBJ1-2; v_call: TRBV18; d_call: TRBD1
cdr3_aa: CSTYFLEKTFF; cdr3_nt: TGCAGCACCTACTTCCTAGAGAAAACTTTCTTT; clone_size: few; j_call: TRBJ1-1; v_call: TRBV29-1; d_call: NA
cdr3_aa: CASTIGGSIRYF; cdr3_nt: TGTGCCAGCACTATAGGGGGTTCTATTCGGTATTTT; clone_size: NA; j_call: TRBJ2-3; v_call: TRBV28; d_call: NA
cdr3_aa: CASSIGAGSSGANVLTF; cdr3_nt: TGTGCCAGCAGCATCGGGGCCGGGAGTTCTGGGGCCAACGTCCTGACTTTC; clone_size: NA; j_call: TRBJ2-6; v_call: TRBV7-6; d_call: NA
cdr3_aa: CASSILWNNEQFF; cdr3_nt: TGTGCCAGTAGTATCCTCTGGAACAATGAGCAGTTCTTC; clone_size: NA; j_call: TRBJ2-1; v_call: TRBV19; d_call: NA
cdr3_aa: CASSQAAFGEQFF; cdr3_nt: TGCGCCAGCAGCCAAGCAGCGTTCGGTGAGCAGTTCTTC; clone_size: NA; j_call: TRBJ2-1; v_call: TRBV4-1; d_call: NA
cdr3_aa: CAITSQGSRDTGELFF; cdr3_nt: TGTGCCATCACCAGTCAGGGTAGTCGGGACACCGGGGAGCTGTTTTTT; clone_size: NA; j_call: TRBJ2-2; v_call: TRBV10-3; d_call: NA
cdr3_aa: CSVKLAGRDTQYF; cdr3_nt: TGCAGCGTTAAACTAGCGGGAAGAGATACGCAGTATTTT; clone_size: few; j_call: TRBJ2-3; v_call: TRBV29-1; d_call: TRBD2
cdr3_aa: CASSLTSGSTDTQYF; cdr3_nt: TGTGCCAGCAGCCTAACTAGCGGAAGCACAGATACGCAGTATTTT; clone_size: NA; j_call: TRBJ2-3; v_call: TRBV6-6; d_call: TRBD2
cdr3_aa: CASYRVGSQSRANVLTF; cdr3_nt: TGCGCCAGCTATAGGGTAGGTTCACAAAGTCGGGCCAACGTCCTGACTTTC; clone_size: NA; j_call: TRBJ2-6; v_call: TRBV5-1; d_call: NA
cdr3_aa: CASSFPMYEQYF; cdr3_nt: TGTGCCAGCAGCTTTCCTATGTACGAGCAGTACTTC; clone_size: NA; j_call: TRBJ2-7; v_call: TRBV7-8; d_call: NA
cdr3_aa: CASSQDQNYGYTF; cdr3_nt: TGTGCCAGCAGCCAAGATCAAAACTATGGCTACACCTTC; clone_size: NA; j_call: TRBJ1-2; v_call: TRBV4-2; d_call: NA
cdr3_aa: CASSLVGAGGYYEQYF; cdr3_nt: TGCGCCAGCAGCTTGGTGGGGGCAGGGGGTTACTACGAGCAGTACTTC; clone_size: NA; j_call: TRBJ2-7; v_call: TRBV5-1; d_call: TRBD1
cdr3_aa: CASSPSGTVILF; cdr3_nt: TGTGCCAGCAGCCCCTCCGGGACAGTAATTCTTTTC; clone_size: NA; j_call: TRBJ1-2; v_call: TRBV16; d_call: TRBD1
cdr3_aa: CASSDRVGAEAFF; cdr3_nt: TGTGCCAGCAGTGACAGGGTGGGAGCTGAAGCTTTCTTT; clone_size: few; j_call: TRBJ1-1; v_call: TRBV7-7; d_call: TRBD1
cdr3_aa: CASSIGGDNEKLFF; cdr3_nt: TGTGCCAGCTCGATCGGGGGAGATAATGAAAAACTGTTTTTT; clone_size: NA; j_call: TRBJ1-4; v_call: TRBV28; d_call: NA
cdr3_aa: CASILGWEQYF; cdr3_nt: TGTGCCAGCATCCTTGGGTGGGAGCAGTACTTC; clone_size: NA; j_call: TRBJ2-7; v_call: TRBV6-1; d_call: NA